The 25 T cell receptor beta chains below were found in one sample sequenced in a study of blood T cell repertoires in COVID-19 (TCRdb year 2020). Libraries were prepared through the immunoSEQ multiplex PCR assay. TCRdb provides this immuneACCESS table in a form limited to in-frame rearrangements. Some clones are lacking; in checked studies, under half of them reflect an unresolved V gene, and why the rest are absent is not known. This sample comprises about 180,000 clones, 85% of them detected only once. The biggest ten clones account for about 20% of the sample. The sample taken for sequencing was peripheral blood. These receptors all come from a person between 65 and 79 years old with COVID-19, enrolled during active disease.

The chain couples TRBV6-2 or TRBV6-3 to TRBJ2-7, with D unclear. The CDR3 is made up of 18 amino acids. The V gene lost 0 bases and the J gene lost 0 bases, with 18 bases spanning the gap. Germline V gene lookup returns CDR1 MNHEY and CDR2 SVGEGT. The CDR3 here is CASSYSLQIFGISYEQYF. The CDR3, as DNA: TGTGCCAGCAGTTACTCGTTACAGATTTTCGGAATCTCCTACGAGCAGTACTTC.

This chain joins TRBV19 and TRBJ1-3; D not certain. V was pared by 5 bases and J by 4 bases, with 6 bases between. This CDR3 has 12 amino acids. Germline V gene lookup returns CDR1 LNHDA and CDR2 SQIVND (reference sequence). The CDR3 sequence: CASSVQGNTIYF. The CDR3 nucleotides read TGTGCCAGTAGTGTACAAGGAAACACCATATATTTT.

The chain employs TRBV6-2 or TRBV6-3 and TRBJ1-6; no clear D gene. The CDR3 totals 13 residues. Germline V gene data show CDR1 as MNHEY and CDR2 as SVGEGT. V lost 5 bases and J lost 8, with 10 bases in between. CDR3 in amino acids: CASSTGFDSPLHF. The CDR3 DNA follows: TGTGCCAGCAGTACGGGGTTCGATTCACCCCTCCACTTT.

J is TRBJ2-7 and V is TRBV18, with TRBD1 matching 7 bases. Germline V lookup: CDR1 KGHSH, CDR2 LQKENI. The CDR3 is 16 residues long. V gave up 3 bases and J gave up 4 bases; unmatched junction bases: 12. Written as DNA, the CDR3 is TGTGCCAGCTCACCCCTCACGGGGACAGCCAGTTACGAGCAGTACTTC. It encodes CASSPLTGTASYEQYF.

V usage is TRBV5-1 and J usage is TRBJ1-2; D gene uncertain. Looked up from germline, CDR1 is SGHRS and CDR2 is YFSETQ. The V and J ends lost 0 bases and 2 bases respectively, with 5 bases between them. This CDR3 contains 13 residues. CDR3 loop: CASSLAGNYGYTF. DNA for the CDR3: TGCGCCAGCAGCTTGGCCGGGAACTATGGCTACACCTTC.

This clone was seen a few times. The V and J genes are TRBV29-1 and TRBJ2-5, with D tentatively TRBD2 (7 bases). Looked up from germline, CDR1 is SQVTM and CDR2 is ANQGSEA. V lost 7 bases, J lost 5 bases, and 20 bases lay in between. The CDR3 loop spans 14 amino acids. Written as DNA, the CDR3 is TGCAGCGCCGCCCCGGGGGGCTCCTTGGAGACCCAGTACTTC. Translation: CSAAPGGSLETQYF. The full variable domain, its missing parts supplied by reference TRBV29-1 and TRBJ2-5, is SAVISQKPSRDICQRGTSLTIQCQVDSQVTMMFWYRQQPGQSLTLIATANQGSEATYESGFVIDKFPISRPNLTFSTLTVSNMSPEDSSIYLCSAAPGGSLETQYFGPGTRLLVL.

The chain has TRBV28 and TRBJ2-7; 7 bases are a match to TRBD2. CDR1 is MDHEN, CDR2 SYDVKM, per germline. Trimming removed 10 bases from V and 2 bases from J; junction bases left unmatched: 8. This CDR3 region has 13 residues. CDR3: CATSLASTYEQYF. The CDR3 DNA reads TGTGCCACTTCACTAGCGTCCACCTACGAGCAGTACTTC.

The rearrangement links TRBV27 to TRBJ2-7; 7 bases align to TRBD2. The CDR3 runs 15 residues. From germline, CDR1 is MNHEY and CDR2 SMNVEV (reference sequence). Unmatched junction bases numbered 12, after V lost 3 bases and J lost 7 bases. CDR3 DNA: TGTGCCAGCAGTTTCGGGGCGGGAGAGTTCGGGGAGCAGTACTTC. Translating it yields CASSFGAGEFGEQYF.

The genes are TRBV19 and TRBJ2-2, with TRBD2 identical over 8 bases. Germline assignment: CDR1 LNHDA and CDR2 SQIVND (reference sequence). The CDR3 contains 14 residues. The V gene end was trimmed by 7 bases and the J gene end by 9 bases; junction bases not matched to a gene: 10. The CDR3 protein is CASTGGPRYRELFF. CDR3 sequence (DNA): TGTGCCAGTACGGGAGGGCCACGTTACCGGGAGCTGTTTTTT.

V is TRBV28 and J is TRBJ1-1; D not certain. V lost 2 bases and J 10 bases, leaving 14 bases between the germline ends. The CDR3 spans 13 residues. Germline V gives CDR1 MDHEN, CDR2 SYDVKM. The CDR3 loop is CASSLVSGIGAFF. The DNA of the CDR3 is TGTGCCAGCAGTTTAGTTTCGGGGATCGGAGCTTTCTTT.

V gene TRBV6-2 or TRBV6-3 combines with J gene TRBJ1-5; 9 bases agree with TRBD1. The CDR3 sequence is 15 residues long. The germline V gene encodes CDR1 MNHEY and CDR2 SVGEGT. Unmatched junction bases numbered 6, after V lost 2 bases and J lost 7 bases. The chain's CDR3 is CASSYTGQGPQPQHF. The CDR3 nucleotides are TGTGCCAGCAGTTACACGGGACAGGGTCCCCAGCCCCAGCATTTT.

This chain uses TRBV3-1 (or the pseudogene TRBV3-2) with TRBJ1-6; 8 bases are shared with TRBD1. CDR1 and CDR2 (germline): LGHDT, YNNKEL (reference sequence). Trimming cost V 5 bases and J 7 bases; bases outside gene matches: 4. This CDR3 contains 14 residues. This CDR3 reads CASSTRTGNSPLHF. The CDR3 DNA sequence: TGTGCCAGCAGCACCCGGACAGGGAATTCACCCCTCCACTTT.

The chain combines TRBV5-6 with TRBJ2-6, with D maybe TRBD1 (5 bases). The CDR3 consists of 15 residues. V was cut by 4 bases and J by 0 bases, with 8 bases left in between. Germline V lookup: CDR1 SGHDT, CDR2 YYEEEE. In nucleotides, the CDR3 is TGTGCCAGCAGCAAGGGGCGCTCTGGGGCCAACGTCCTGACTTTC. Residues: CASSKGRSGANVLTF.

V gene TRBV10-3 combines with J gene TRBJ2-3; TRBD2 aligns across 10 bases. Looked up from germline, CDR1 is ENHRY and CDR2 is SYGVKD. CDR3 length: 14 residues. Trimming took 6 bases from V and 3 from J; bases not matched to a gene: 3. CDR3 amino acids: CAIRSGGGTDTQYF. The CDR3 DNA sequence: TGTGCCATCAGGAGCGGGGGGGGTACAGATACGCAGTATTTT.

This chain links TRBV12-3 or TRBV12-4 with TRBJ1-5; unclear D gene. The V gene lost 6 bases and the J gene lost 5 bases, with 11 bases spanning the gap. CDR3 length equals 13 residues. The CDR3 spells CASSLREDQPQHF. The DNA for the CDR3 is TGTGCCAGCAGCCTACGAGAGGATCAGCCCCAGCATTTT.

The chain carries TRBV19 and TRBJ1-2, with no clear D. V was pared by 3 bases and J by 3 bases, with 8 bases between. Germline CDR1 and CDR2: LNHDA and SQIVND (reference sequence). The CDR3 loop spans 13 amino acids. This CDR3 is CASSILVHYGYTF. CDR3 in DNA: TGTGCCAGTAGTATCTTAGTCCACTATGGCTACACCTTC.

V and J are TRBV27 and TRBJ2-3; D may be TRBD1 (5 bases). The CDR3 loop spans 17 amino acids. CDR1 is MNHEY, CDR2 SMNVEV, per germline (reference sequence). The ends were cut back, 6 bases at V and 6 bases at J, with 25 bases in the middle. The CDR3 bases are TGTGCCAGCAGCCACCTGACTGGAGCAGGGCGCCTGGATACGCAGTATTTT. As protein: CASSHLTGAGRLDTQYF.

The CDR3 reads CTSGTGKYEQYF. CDR3 DNA: TGTACCTCAGGGACAGGGAAGTACGAGCAGTACTTC. The gene calls are TRBV28 and TRBJ2-7; 9 positions match TRBD1. CDR1 and CDR2 from the germline V gene are MDHEN and SYDVKM. CDR3 length: 12 amino acids.

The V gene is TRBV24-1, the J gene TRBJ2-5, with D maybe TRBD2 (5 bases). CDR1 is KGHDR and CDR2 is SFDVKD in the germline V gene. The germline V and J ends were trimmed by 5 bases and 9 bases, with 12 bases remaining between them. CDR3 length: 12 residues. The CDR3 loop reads CATSATSGAQYF. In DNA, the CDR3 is TGTGCCACCAGTGCAACGTCCGGGGCCCAGTACTTC.

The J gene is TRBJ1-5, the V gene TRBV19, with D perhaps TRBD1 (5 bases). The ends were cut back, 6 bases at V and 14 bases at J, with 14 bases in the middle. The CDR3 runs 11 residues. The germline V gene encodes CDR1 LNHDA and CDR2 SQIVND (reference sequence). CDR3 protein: CASRLQVCKHF. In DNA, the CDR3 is TGTGCCAGTAGACTACAGGTATGTAAGCATTTT.

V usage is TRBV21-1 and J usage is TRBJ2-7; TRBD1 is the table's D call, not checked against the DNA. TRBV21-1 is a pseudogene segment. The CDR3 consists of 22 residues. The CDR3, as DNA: TGTGCCAGCAGCACTCTGCGTCGGAAGGGGACAGGCGTTCGTTCATGCTCCTACGAGCAGTACTTC. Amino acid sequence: CASSTLRRKGTGVRSCSYEQYF.

The CDR3 DNA follows: TGTGCCAGCAGCTTACCGGGACTACCCAACGTCCTGACTTTC. Protein: CASSLPGLPNVLTF. The rearrangement links TRBV11-1 to TRBJ2-6, with 7 bases that match TRBD2. This CDR3 is 14 amino acids long. The trim removed 2 bases at V and 8 bases at J, leaving 3 bases unmatched. Per germline, CDR1 SGHAT and CDR2 FQDESV (reference sequence).

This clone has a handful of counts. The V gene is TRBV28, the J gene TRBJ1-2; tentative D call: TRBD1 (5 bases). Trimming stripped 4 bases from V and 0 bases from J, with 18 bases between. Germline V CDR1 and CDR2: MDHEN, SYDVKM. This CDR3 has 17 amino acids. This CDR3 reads CASSSLPSWTSNYGYTF. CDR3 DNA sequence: TGTGCCAGCAGTTCGCTACCCTCCTGGACATCTAACTATGGCTACACCTTC.

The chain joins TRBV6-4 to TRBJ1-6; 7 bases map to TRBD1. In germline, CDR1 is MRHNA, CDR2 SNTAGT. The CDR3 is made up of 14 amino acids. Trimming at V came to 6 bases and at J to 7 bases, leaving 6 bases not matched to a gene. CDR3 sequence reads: CASRTGVRNSPLHF. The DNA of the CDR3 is TGTGCCAGCAGAACAGGGGTTCGGAATTCACCCCTCCACTTT.

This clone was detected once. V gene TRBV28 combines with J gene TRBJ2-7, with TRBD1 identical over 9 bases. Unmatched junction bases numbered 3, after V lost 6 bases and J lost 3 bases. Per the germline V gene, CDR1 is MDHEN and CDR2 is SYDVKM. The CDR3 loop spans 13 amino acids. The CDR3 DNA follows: TGTGCCAGCAGGACAGGGGGGTACTACGAGCAGTACTTC. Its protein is CASRTGGYYEQYF.